The rows below give T cell receptor beta chains drawn from one sample of a study of blood T cells in healthy people across ages. MiXCR, run by TCRdb on the 5' RACE reads, gives a single entry per CDR3 protein. The repertoire holds around 620,000 distinct CDR3 sequences, 25% to 30% seen once, with around a sixth in the top ten. Sequencing was carried out using blood. These receptors all come from a woman between 65 and 79 years old in good health. The CDR3 runs from the conserved cysteine through the conserved F or W. D genes are given only for firm matches. The listing skips clone size in some rows; elsewhere it reads once, few, many or a size class.

.,13,.,TRBV5-1,TRBJ2-2,CASSLEGGAELFF,TGCGCCAGCAGCTTGGAAGGAGGGGCTGAGCTGTTTTTT
many,11,.,TRBV20-1,TRBJ2-5,CSARRGETQYF,TGCAGTGCTAGAAGGGGGGAGACCCAGTACTTC
.,15,TRBD1,TRBV24-1,TRBJ2-1,CATSSGTDSYNEQFF,TGTGCCACCAGTTCCGGGACAGACTCCTACAATGAGCAGTTCTTC
many,13,.,TRBV24-1,TRBJ2-2,CATGSGVTGELFF,TGTGCCACCGGGTCAGGGGTCACCGGGGAGCTGTTTTTT
few,14,.,TRBV5-1,TRBJ2-7,CASSLGRNSYEQYF,TGCGCCAGCAGCTTGGGGAGGAACTCCTACGAGCAGTACTTC
few,14,.,TRBV7-9,TRBJ1-4,CASSSDAFNEKLFF,TGTGCCAGCAGCTCCGATGCCTTTAATGAAAAACTGTTTTTT
.,15,TRBD1,TRBV5-1,TRBJ1-1,CASSRTGWIDTEAFF,TGCGCCAGCAGCCGGACAGGTTGGATTGACACTGAAGCTTTCTTT
few,14,.,TRBV5-1,TRBJ2-7,CASSGGGGDYEQYF,TGCGCCAGCAGCGGAGGGGGGGGAGACTACGAGCAGTACTTC
.,14,.,TRBV3-1,TRBJ1-3,CASSQGKKGSTIYF,TGTGCCAGCAGCCAAGGAAAAAAAGGAAGCACCATATATTTT
.,17,TRBD2,TRBV19,TRBJ2-1,CASSIRGLHPSYNEQFF,TGTGCCAGTAGTATTAGGGGACTACACCCCTCCTACAATGAGCAGTTCTTC
.,15,.,TRBV6-6,TRBJ1-2,CASSPGTSGARGYTF,TGTGCCAGCAGCCCCGGAACTTCAGGGGCACGCGGCTACACCTTC
few,12,.,TRBV20-1,TRBJ1-3,CSARVLGNTIYF,TGCAGTGCTAGGGTCCTGGGAAACACCATATATTTT
few,13,.,TRBV13,TRBJ2-3,CASSSGHAKTQYF,TGTGCCAGCAGCTCCGGACACGCGAAGACGCAGTATTTT
few,12,.,TRBV13,TRBJ2-7,CASRRQGNEQYF,TGTGCCAGCAGACGTCAGGGGAACGAGCAGTACTTC
.,16,.,TRBV7-9,TRBJ1-3,CASSLLIGSLGNTIYF,TGTGCCAGCAGTCTCCTTATAGGGTCCCTCGGAAACACCATATATTTT
few,15,TRBD1,TRBV27,TRBJ2-7,CASSYHGTGFYEQYF,TGTGCCAGCAGTTATCACGGGACAGGGTTCTACGAGCAGTACTTC
few,15,.,TRBV7-2,TRBJ2-1,CASSTDSSPYNELFF,TGTGCCAGCAGCACCGACAGCTCGCCCTACAATGAGCTGTTCTTC
few,16,TRBD1,TRBV5-1,TRBJ1-3,CASSSGTGESGNTIYF,TGCGCCAGCAGTTCCGGGACAGGGGAATCGGGAAACACCATATATTTT
.,13,TRBD2,TRBV2,TRBJ2-1,CASTLWEGNEQFF,TGTGCCAGCACCCTCTGGGAGGGCAATGAGCAGTTCTTC
.,13,TRBD1,TRBV20-1,TRBJ2-3,CSALAGGTDTQYF,TGCAGTGCTTTGGCAGGGGGTACAGATACGCAGTATTTT
.,13,TRBD1,TRBV20-1,TRBJ1-1,CSAGTGPNTEAFF,TGCAGTGCTGGGACAGGGCCAAACACTGAAGCTTTCTTT
.,14,TRBD1,TRBV12-3/TRBV12-4,TRBJ1-5,CASSFQGADQPQHF,TGTGCCAGCAGTTTTCAGGGGGCCGATCAGCCCCAGCATTTT
.,13,.,TRBV15,TRBJ2-7,CATSNRTLYEQYF,TGTGCCACCAGCAATCGGACCCTCTACGAGCAGTACTTC
.,13,.,TRBV12-3/TRBV12-4,TRBJ1-1,CASSFKGNTEAFF,TGTGCCAGCAGTTTTAAAGGGAACACTGAAGCTTTCTTT
.,14,TRBD1,TRBV11-2,TRBJ2-5,CASSQDRGVETQYF,TGTGCCAGCAGCCAGGACAGGGGGGTTGAGACCCAGTACTTC
.,11,.,TRBV20-1,TRBJ2-7,CSARAFDEQYF,TGCAGTGCTAGAGCGTTTGACGAGCAGTACTTC
few,14,.,TRBV28,TRBJ1-2,CASSLSGRAHSYTF,TGTGCCAGCAGTTTATCAGGCAGGGCGCATAGCTACACCTTC
.,15,.,TRBV7-9,TRBJ1-5,CASSRTGTRDQPQHF,TGTGCCAGCAGCCGGACCGGGACAAGGGATCAGCCCCAGCATTTT
.,12,.,TRBV20-1,TRBJ2-1,CSARDMVNEQFF,TGCAGTGCTAGAGATATGGTGAATGAGCAGTTCTTC
.,15,TRBD1,TRBV4-3,TRBJ2-5,CASSHEYRGQETQYF,TGCGCCAGCAGCCACGAATACAGGGGGCAAGAGACCCAGTACTTC
.,13,.,TRBV20-1,TRBJ2-7,CSSLSLPLNEQYF,TGCAGCTCCCTTAGTTTGCCATTGAACGAGCAGTACTTC
.,14,.,TRBV3-1,TRBJ1-3,CASSQGVSGNTIYF,TGTGCCAGCAGCCAAGGAGTGTCTGGAAACACCATATATTTT
.,15,.,TRBV4-1,TRBJ2-7,CASSQGGVRAYEQYF,TGCGCCAGCAGCCAAGGAGGGGTTCGGGCCTACGAGCAGTACTTC
.,13,.,TRBV20-1,TRBJ2-1,CSARAVSYNEQFF,TGCAGTGCTAGAGCCGTATCCTACAATGAGCAGTTCTTC
once,14,.,TRBV2,TRBJ2-4,CASKTELAKNIQYF,TGTGCCAGCAAAACAGAACTAGCCAAAAACATTCAGTACTTC
few,15,TRBD1,TRBV24-1,TRBJ2-5,CATSEAGTGKETQYF,TGTGCCACCAGTGAAGCCGGGACAGGAAAAGAGACCCAGTACTTC
.,12,TRBD2,TRBV6-2/TRBV6-3,TRBJ2-7,CASGQGGYGQYF,TGTGCCAGCGGGCAGGGAGGGTACGGGCAGTACTTC
.,17,TRBD1,TRBV5-1,TRBJ2-1,CASSQSSTGGTYNEQFF,TGCGCCAGCAGCCAGAGCTCGACAGGGGGCACCTACAATGAGCAGTTCTTC